This T cell receptor (beta chain) was sequenced during a study of cytomegalovirus exposure and HLA in healthy donors. The CDR3 totals 16 residues. Germline CDR1 and CDR2: LNHDA and SQIVND (reference sequence). V dropped 6 bases and J dropped 7; count of bases not matched to a gene: 8. Regarding this clone: The antigen remains unidentified.

The PCR made use of 60 Vbeta and 13 Jbeta primers. Clones were read by immunoSEQ multiplex PCR, and TCRdb kept only the in-frame ones, dropping some. The sample contains approximately 150,000 clones, 80% of which appear only once. General study results and limits: Associated with cytomegalovirus, according to the listing, were 150 to 200 TCR beta chains. Clonal expansion was found to be greater in HLA-associated TCR beta chains than in equally common others in a later analysis.

The V gene is TRBV19, the J gene TRBJ2-2; 13 bases match TRBD2. Material for sequencing was PBMCs. The source of this sequence is a man under 40 in good health and CMV-seronegative. The CDR3 DNA reads TGTGCCAGTAGCACCACTAGCGGGAGGGTCAACGGGGAGCTGTTTTTT. The encoded protein is CASSTTSGRVNGELFF.